A selection of T cell receptor beta chains follows, all from one sample in a study of blood T cell repertoires in COVID-19. Only in-frame clones appear in the TCRdb table, and some are missing; sequencing was by immunoSEQ multiplex PCR. In the table there are 200,000 to 250,000 clones, about 90% of which are singletons. The sequencing sample was made of peripheral blood. All receptors come from a man aged 18 to 30 with active or convalescent COVID-19. Each CDR3 is given with its conserved first and last residue. D genes are given only for firm matches. Expanded clones get a size class; other rows say once, few or many, or leave the size out.

>TRBJ2-7|TRBD2|TRBV19|once
TGTGCCAGTAGCCGGGGGGGACTAGCGGGAGAGAACTACGAGCAGTACTTC
CASSRGGLAGENYEQYF
>TRBJ2-3|NA|TRBV7-3|NA
TGTGCCAGCAACACAGGTTCTAGCACAGATACGCAGTATTTT
CASNTGSSTDTQYF
>TRBJ2-2|TRBD2|TRBV27|NA
TGTGCCAGCAGTTTCGCCCGGGTTAGCGGGTTCACCGGGGAGCTGTTTTTT
CASSFARVSGFTGELFF
>TRBJ1-4|TRBD1|TRBV7-9|NA
TGTGCCAGCAGCTGGGGGACAGGCCTAAGGGATGAAAAACTGTTTTTT
CASSWGTGLRDEKLFF
>TRBJ2-3|NA|TRBV19|NA
TGTGCCAGTAGGGACAACGGGGATACGCAGTATTTT
CASRDNGDTQYF
>TRBJ2-1|NA|TRBV27|NA
TGTGCCAGCACCCCGGGTTGGGGGCAATACAATGAGCAGTTCTTC
CASTPGWGQYNEQFF
>TRBJ2-2|NA|TRBV5-6|NA
TGTGCCAGCAACTCGATAGGGGGAGACACCGGGGAGCTGTTTTTT
CASNSIGGDTGELFF
>TRBJ1-1|NA|TRBV7-8|NA
TGTGCCAGCAGCTTAGACTGGTGGGAAGCTTTCTTT
CASSLDWWEAFF
>TRBJ2-5|TRBD2|TRBV4-2|NA
TGTGCCAGCAGCCCAGCCGGGACTAGCGAGACCCAAGAGACCCAGTACTTC
CASSPAGTSETQETQYF
>TRBJ1-5|NA|TRBV11-3|NA
TGTGCCAGCAGCCGGAGCCACCAGCCCCAGCATTTT
CASSRSHQPQHF
>TRBJ1-1|TRBD1|TRBV5-5|NA
TGTGCCAGCAGCTATGGACAGGGGCCCACTGAAGCTTTCTTT
CASSYGQGPTEAFF
>TRBJ1-6|TRBD1|TRBV5-1|NA
TGCGCCAGCAGCTTACAGGGGCCTTCACCCCTCCACTTT
CASSLQGPSPLHF
>TRBJ1-2|TRBD1|TRBV5-4|NA
TGTGCCAGCAGCCCCCCCGGGACAGGGGGTAACTATGGCTACACCTTC
CASSPPGTGGNYGYTF
>TRBJ1-3|NA|TRBV19|once
TGTGCCATCTCGACAGACGCTGGAAACACCATATATTTT
CAISTDAGNTIYF
>TRBJ2-5|NA|TRBV2|NA
TGTGCCAGCAGATATGACAGGATAGAGACCCAGTACTTC
CASRYDRIETQYF
>TRBJ1-2|NA|TRBV27|NA
TGTGCCAGCAGTTTACGCACCTTCGGGGTCGATGGCTACACCTTC
CASSLRTFGVDGYTF
>TRBJ2-1|NA|TRBV9|NA
TGTGCCAGCAGCGTCCGGGGGACCGTCTACAATGAGCAGTTCTTC
CASSVRGTVYNEQFF
>TRBJ2-7|TRBD1|TRBV6-2/TRBV6-3|few
TGTGCCAGCAGTTCCCGCGGACAGGGTTCCTACGAGCAGTACTTC
CASSSRGQGSYEQYF
>TRBJ2-1|TRBD2|TRBV13|NA
TGTGCCAGCCTACCTCGGGAGGAGACCTACAATGAGCAGTTCTTC
CASLPREETYNEQFF
>TRBJ2-7|TRBD2|TRBV9|NA
TGTGCCAGCAGCGTCGACAGACTAGCGGAACGCTACGAGCAGTACTTC
CASSVDRLAERYEQYF
>TRBJ2-1|TRBD2|TRBV24-1|NA
TGTGCCACCAGCCCGACCTCCGGGACTAGCGTAGACTACAATGAGCAGTTCTTC
CATSPTSGTSVDYNEQFF
>TRBJ2-7|NA|TRBV9|NA
TGTGCCAGCATCTCCGGTCAGCGGGCTTCCTACGAGCAGTACTTC
CASISGQRASYEQYF
>TRBJ1-2|NA|TRBV6-5|NA
TGTGCCAGCGGCAAGCGAGGCATCGACTATGGCTACACCTTC
CASGKRGIDYGYTF
>TRBJ1-4|NA|TRBV4-3|NA
TGCGCCAGCAGCCAAGAATCGGGCAGGGGAGGGGAAAAACTGTTTTTT
CASSQESGRGGEKLFF
>TRBJ2-1|TRBD1|TRBV7-2|once
TGTGCCAGCAGCTTCCGGGACAGGCTAGACAATGAGCAGTTCTTC
CASSFRDRLDNEQFF
>TRBJ2-7|TRBD2|TRBV27|few
TGTGCCAGCAGTTTCACGGGAGGGCAACTAGGCGAGCAGTACTTC
CASSFTGGQLGEQYF
>TRBJ1-1|NA|TRBV7-8|NA
TGTGCCAGCAGCTTAGATGGCAGCCGGAGGAACACTGAAGCTTTCTTT
CASSLDGSRRNTEAFF
>TRBJ2-5|NA|TRBV19|NA
TGTGCCAGTAGTACAGGGATGGAGACCCAGTACTTC
CASSTGMETQYF
>TRBJ1-3|NA|TRBV6-1|NA
TGTGCCAGCAGTGAAACGGCGCCAGGGTACGGAAACACCATATATTTT
CASSETAPGYGNTIYF